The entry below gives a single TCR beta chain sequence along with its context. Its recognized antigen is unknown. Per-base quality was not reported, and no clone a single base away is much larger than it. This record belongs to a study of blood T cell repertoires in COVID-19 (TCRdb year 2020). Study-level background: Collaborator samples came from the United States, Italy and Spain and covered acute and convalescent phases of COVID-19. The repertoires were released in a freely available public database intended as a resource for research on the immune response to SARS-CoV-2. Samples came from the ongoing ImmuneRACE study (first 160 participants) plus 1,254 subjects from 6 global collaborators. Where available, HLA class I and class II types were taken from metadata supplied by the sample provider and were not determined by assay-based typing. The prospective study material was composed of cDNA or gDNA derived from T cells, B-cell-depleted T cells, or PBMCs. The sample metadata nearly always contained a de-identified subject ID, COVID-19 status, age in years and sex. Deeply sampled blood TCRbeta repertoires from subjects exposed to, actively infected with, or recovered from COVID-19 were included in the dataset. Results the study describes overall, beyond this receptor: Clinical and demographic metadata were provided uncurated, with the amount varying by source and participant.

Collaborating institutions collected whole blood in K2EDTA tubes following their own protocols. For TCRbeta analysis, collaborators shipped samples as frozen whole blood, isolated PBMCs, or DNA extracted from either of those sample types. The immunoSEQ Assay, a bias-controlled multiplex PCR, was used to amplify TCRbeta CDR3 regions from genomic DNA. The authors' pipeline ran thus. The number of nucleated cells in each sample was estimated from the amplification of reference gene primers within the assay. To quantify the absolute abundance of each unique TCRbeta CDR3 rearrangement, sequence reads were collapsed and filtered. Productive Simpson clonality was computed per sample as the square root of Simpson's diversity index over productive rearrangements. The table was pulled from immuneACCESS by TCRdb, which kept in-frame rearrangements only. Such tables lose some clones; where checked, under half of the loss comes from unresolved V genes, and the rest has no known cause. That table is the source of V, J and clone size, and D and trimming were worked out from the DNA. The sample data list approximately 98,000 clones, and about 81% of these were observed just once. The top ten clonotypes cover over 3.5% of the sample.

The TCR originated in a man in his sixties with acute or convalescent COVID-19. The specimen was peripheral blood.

The CDR3 loop reads CASSRTSRITQYV. DNA sequence: TGTGCCAGCAGCAGGACTAGCAGGATCACGCAGTACGTC. The sequence joins TRBV11-2 to TRBJ2-7; 8 middle bases align to TRBD2. The CDR3 starts with the cysteine, ends with the valine, and has 13 residues. Just CDR3 DNA is preserved here, 39 bases in frame from base 1. From V the trimming removes 5 bases and from J it removes 9 bases, while the gene matches leave 9 bases of the junction unaccounted for. CDR1 and CDR2 (SGHAT, FQNNGV) derive from the germline V gene.